This T cell receptor (beta chain) was found in a study of monozygotic twins with inflammatory bowel disease. The template-switching step introduced UMIs that carried a 6-nucleotide sample barcode. No DNA is given; TCRdb re-called the 5' RACE reads and lists each CDR3 protein once. The specimen's table records 400,000 to 500,000 distinct CDR3 sequences. The CDR3 runs 12 residues. Germline assignment: CDR1 SGHTA and CDR2 FQGNSA. The specimen was blood. The clonotype originates from a human donor with ulcerative colitis or Crohn's disease, or a healthy co-twin of an affected twin (not recorded which). The chain links TRBV7-2 to TRBJ2-3. This chain's CDR3 is CASSSLGDTQYF. Filled out from reference TRBV7-2 and TRBJ2-3, the complete variable domain reads GAGVSQSPSNKVTEKGKDVELRCDPISGHTALYWYRQSLGQGLEFLIYFQGNSAPDKSGLPSDRFSAERTGGSVSTLTIQRTQQEDSAVYLCASSSLGDTQYFGPGTRLTVL.